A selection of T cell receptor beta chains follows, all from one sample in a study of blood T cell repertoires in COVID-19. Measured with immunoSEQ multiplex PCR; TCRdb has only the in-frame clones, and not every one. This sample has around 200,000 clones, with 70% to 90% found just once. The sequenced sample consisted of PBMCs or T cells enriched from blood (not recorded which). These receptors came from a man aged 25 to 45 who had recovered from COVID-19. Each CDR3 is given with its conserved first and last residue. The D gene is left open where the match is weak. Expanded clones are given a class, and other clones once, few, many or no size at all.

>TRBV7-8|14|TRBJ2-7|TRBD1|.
CASTPGQGAYEQYF
TGTGCCAGCACCCCGGGACAGGGAGCCTACGAGCAGTACTTC
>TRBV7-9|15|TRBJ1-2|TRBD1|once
CASSHSDRVGYGYTF
TGTGCCAGCAGCCACAGCGACAGGGTAGGCTATGGCTACACCTTC
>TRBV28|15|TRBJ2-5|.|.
CASRVPRTPQETQYF
TGTGCCAGCAGAGTACCCAGGACTCCACAAGAGACCCAGTACTTC
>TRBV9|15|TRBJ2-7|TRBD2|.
CASSVGGTTSYEQYF
TGTGCCAGCAGCGTGGGGGGGACTACCTCCTACGAGCAGTACTTC
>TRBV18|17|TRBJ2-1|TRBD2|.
CASSPPVGRNSYNEQFF
TGTGCCAGCTCACCACCGGTCGGGAGGAACTCCTACAATGAGCAGTTCTTC
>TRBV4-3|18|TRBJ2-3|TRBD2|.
CASSQDSGLAGDTDTQYF
TGCGCCAGCAGCCAAGATTCAGGACTAGCGGGGGACACAGATACGCAGTATTTT
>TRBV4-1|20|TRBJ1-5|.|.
CASSPKGRAIGTYSNQPQHF
TGCGCCAGCAGCCCAAAGGGGAGGGCAATCGGGACCTATAGCAATCAGCCCCAGCATTTT
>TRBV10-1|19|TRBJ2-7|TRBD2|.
CASSEYSGGLDHPLYEQYF
TGCGCCAGCAGTGAGTATAGCGGGGGGCTTGACCACCCTCTCTACGAGCAGTACTTC
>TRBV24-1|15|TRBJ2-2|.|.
CATSDLAGVTGELFF
TGTGCCACCAGTGATTTGGCAGGGGTCACCGGGGAGCTGTTTTTT
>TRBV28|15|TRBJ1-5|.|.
CASSFRRYSNQPQHF
TGTGCCAGCAGTTTCCGGAGGTATAGCAATCAGCCCCAGCATTTT
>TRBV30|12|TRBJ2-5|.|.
CAWSASGETQYF
TGTGCCTGGAGTGCCAGCGGAGAGACCCAGTACTTC
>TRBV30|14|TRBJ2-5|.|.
CAWSVLAGQETQYF
TGTGCCTGGAGTGTATTGGCGGGGCAAGAGACCCAGTACTTC
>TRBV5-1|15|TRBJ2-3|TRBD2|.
CASTIAGAGTDTQYF
TGCGCCAGCACAATAGCGGGAGCCGGCACAGATACGCAGTATTTT
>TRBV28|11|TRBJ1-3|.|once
CASSSVNTIYF
TGTGCCAGCAGTTCCGTAAACACCATATATTTT
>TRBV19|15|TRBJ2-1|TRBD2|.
CASTSGVSSYNEQFF
TGTGCCAGTACTAGCGGGGTTAGCTCCTACAATGAGCAGTTCTTC
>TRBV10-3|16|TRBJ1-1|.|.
CATRDRRTQVNTEAFF
TGTGCCACCCGAGACAGAAGAACCCAAGTGAACACTGAAGCTTTCTTT
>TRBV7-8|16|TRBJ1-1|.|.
CASSLPRARRDTEAFF
TGTGCCAGCAGCTTACCCAGAGCTCGGAGGGACACTGAAGCTTTCTTT
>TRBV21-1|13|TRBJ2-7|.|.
CASSKVEGYEQYF
TGTGCCAGCAGCAAAGTTGAGGGCTACGAGCAGTACTTC
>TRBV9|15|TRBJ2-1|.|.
CASSVSGRGDNEQFF
TGTGCCAGCAGCGTATCAGGCAGGGGCGACAATGAGCAGTTCTTC
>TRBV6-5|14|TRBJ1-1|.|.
CASTATGMNTEAFF
TGTGCCAGCACCGCGACAGGCATGAACACTGAAGCTTTCTTT
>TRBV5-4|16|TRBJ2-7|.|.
CASSHDSGSKPYEQYF
TGTGCCAGCAGCCACGACTCTGGAAGCAAACCCTACGAGCAGTACTTC
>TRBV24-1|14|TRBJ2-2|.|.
CATKATGNTGELFF
TGTGCCACCAAGGCAACAGGGAACACCGGGGAGCTGTTTTTT
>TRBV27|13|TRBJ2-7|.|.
CASSSNRAYEQYF
TGTGCCAGCAGTTCCAACAGGGCTTACGAGCAGTACTTC
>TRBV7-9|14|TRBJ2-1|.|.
CASSYRDSYNEQFF
TGTGCCAGCAGCTACCGGGACTCCTACAATGAGCAGTTCTTC
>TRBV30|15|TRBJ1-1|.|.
CAWSASGWANTEAFF
TGTGCCTGGAGTGCATCAGGGTGGGCGAACACTGAAGCTTTCTTT
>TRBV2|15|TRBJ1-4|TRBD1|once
CASIGMGQINEKLFF
TGTGCCAGCATCGGGATGGGACAGATAAATGAAAAACTGTTTTTT
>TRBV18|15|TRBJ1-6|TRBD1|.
CASSGTANYNSPLHF
TGTGCCAGCTCAGGGACAGCTAACTATAATTCACCCCTCCACTTT
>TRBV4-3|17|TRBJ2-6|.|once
CASSQDPGGAGANVLTF
TGCGCCAGCAGCCAAGATCCGGGGGGCGCTGGGGCCAACGTCCTGACTTTC
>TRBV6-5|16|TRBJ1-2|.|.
CASSYSRAWLGYGYTF
TGTGCCAGCAGTTACTCGAGGGCATGGTTAGGGTATGGCTACACCTTC
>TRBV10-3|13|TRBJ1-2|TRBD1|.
CAITSGQGRGYTF
TGTGCCATCACCTCGGGACAGGGTCGCGGCTACACCTTC
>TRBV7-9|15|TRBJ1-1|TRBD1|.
CASSLRGGYDTEAFF
TGTGCCAGCAGCTTAAGAGGGGGCTATGACACTGAAGCTTTCTTT
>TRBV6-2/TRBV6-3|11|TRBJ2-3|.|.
CASSTYYTQYF
TGTGCCAGCAGTACCTATTATACGCAGTATTTT
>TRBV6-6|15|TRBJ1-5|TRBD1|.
CASSLTGVSAQPQHF
TGTGCCAGCAGTTTGACAGGGGTTAGCGCTCAGCCCCAGCATTTT
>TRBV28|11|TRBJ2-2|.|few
CASAHTGELFF
TGTGCCAGCGCGCACACCGGGGAGCTGTTTTTT
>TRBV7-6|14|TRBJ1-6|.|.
CASSLRRDNSPLHF
TGTGCCAGCAGCTTACGCCGGGATAATTCACCCCTCCACTTT
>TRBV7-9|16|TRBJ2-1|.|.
CASSLVAGTSNNEQFF
TGTGCCAGCAGCTTAGTCGCCGGGACATCTAACAATGAGCAGTTCTTC
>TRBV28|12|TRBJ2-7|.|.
CASSHRGYEQYF
TGTGCCAGCAGTCACCGCGGATACGAGCAGTACTTC
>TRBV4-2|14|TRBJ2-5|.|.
CASSQEFLEETQYF
TGTGCCAGCAGCCAAGAGTTCTTAGAAGAGACCCAGTACTTC
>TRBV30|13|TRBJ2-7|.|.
CAWSVGLQAEQYF
TGTGCCTGGAGTGTAGGTTTGCAGGCCGAGCAGTACTTC
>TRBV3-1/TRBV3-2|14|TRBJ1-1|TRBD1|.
CASSPGQQNTEAFF
TGTGCCAGCAGCCCGGGACAGCAGAACACTGAAGCTTTCTTT
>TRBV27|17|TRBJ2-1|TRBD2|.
CASSLGTTLGWYNEQFF
TGTGCCAGCAGCCTAGGGACTACACTAGGATGGTACAATGAGCAGTTCTTC
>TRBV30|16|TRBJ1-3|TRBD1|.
CAWNPRDRARGNTIYF
TGTGCCTGGAACCCGCGGGACAGAGCACGGGGAAACACCATATATTTT
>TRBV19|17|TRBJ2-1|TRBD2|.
CASTVDPGLAGGTEQFF
TGTGCCAGTACGGTTGATCCGGGACTAGCGGGAGGGACTGAGCAGTTCTTC
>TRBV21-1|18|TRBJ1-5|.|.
CASIHVTDRGKSNQPQHF
TGTGCCAGCATCCATGTTACAGACAGGGGGAAGAGCAATCAGCCCCAGCATTTT
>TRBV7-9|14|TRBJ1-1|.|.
CASSLEQGWTEAFF
TGTGCCAGCAGCTTAGAACAGGGATGGACTGAAGCTTTCTTT
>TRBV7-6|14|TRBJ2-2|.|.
CASSLVEGSGELFF
TGTGCCAGCAGCTTAGTTGAGGGATCCGGGGAGCTGTTTTTT
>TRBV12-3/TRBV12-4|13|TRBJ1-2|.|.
CASTPTTSYGYTF
TGTGCCAGCACCCCGACAACATCCTATGGCTACACCTTC
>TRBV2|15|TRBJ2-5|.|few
CASSEIVGEGETQYF
TGTGCCAGCAGTGAGATAGTAGGGGAAGGGGAGACCCAGTACTTC
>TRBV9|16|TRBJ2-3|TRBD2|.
CASSVASSGRVDTQYF
TGTGCCAGCAGCGTAGCATCTAGCGGGAGGGTGGATACGCAGTATTTT
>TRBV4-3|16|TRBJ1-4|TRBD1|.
CASSQATGTGTEKLFF
TGCGCCAGCAGCCAAGCTACCGGGACAGGGACCGAAAAACTGTTTTTT
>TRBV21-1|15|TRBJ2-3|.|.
CASSKVGRVTDTQYF
TGTGCCAGCAGCAAAGTCGGCAGGGTCACAGATACGCAGTATTTT
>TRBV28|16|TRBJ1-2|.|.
CAGRQRGSRKDYGYTF
TGTGCCGGACGTCAGCGGGGTAGTAGGAAAGACTATGGCTACACCTTC
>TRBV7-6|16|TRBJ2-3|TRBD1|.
CASGALGQGGTDTQYF
TGTGCCAGCGGAGCCCTGGGGCAGGGGGGCACAGATACGCAGTATTTT
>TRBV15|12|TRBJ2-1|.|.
CATSKTDNEQFF
TGTGCCACCAGCAAAACAGACAATGAGCAGTTCTTC
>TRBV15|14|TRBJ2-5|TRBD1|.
CATSPDREVKTQYF
TGTGCCACCAGCCCCGACAGGGAAGTGAAGACCCAGTACTTC
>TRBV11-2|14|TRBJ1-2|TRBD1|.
CASSLSRDRGGYTF
TGTGCCAGCAGCTTAAGTCGGGACAGGGGCGGCTACACCTTC
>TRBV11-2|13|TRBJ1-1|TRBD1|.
CASSRQGNTEAFF
TGTGCCAGCAGCCGACAGGGGAACACTGAAGCTTTCTTT
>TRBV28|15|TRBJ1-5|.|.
CASSPEGQINQPQHF
TGTGCCAGCAGTCCGGAAGGACAGATTAATCAGCCCCAGCATTTT
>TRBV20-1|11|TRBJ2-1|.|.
CSARLRNEQFF
TGCAGTGCTAGACTGCGCAATGAGCAGTTCTTC